This is a list of T cell receptor beta chains from one sample in a study of regulatory T cells in long-lasting Graves disease. TCRdb independently ran MiXCR on the multiplex PCR reads; one entry per CDR3 protein. This sample has about 540,000 distinct CDR3 sequences; roughly 13% occur once, and the top ten carry about 10%. This same sample was also taken into another study, of T cells in Graves' hyperthyroidism and ophthalmopathy.

Material: peripheral blood mononuclear cells (PBMCs), obtained at new diagnosis, from a patient treated with antithyroid drugs. The receptors originated from a man younger than 45 with Graves disease. CDR3s include the opening cysteine and the closing phenylalanine or tryptophan. Fields, in order: V gene, D gene, clone size, J gene, CDR3 protein, CDR3 DNA. The D gene is left open where the match is weak. Size values are once, few and many counts, or a class for expanded clones, and some rows have none.

TRBV6-1,-,few,TRBJ2-7,CASSRNTLTLSYEQYF,TGTGCCAGCAGTAGGAACACACTGACACTCTCCTACGAGCAGTACTTC
TRBV5-1,-,few,TRBJ1-1,CASSLEPKGGSSEAFF,TGCGCCAGCAGCTTAGAACCCAAAGGGGGTTCAAGTGAAGCTTTCTTT
TRBV11-2,-,many,TRBJ1-5,CASSLVGRVGNQPQHF,TGTGCCAGCAGCTTAGTTGGCAGGGTGGGGAATCAGCCCCAGCATTTT
TRBV18,-,many,TRBJ2-1,CASSRFDNEQFF,TGTGCCAGCTCACGATTCGACAATGAGCAGTTCTTC
TRBV7-2,TRBD2,many,TRBJ2-1,CASSPQGGLRGVYNEQFF,TGTGCCAGCAGCCCCCAGGGAGGGTTGCGCGGAGTCTACAATGAGCAGTTCTTC
TRBV30,TRBD1,-,TRBJ2-2,CAWSTGGATGELFF,TGTGCCTGGTCGACAGGGGGGGCAACCGGGGAGCTGTTTTTT
TRBV6-1,-,few,TRBJ2-6,CASGESYSGANVLTF,TGTGCCAGCGGCGAATCCTACTCTGGGGCCAACGTCCTGACTTTC
TRBV12-3/TRBV12-4,TRBD2,few,TRBJ2-7,CASSFRAGGPSYEQYF,TGTGCCAGCAGTTTTCGGGCGGGAGGGCCCTCCTACGAGCAGTACTTC
TRBV9,TRBD2,once,TRBJ2-3,CASNTRVSGSTDTQYF,TGTGCCAGCAACACGCGGGTTAGCGGGAGCACAGATACGCAGTATTTT
TRBV27,-,-,TRBJ1-1,CASSWGGEGTEAFF,TGTGCCAGCAGCTGGGGGGGGGAGGGGACTGAAGCTTTCTTT
TRBV5-1,TRBD1,many,TRBJ1-1,CASSWGTGADTEAFF,TGCGCCAGCAGCTGGGGGACAGGGGCGGACACTGAAGCTTTCTTT
TRBV7-9,-,many,TRBJ1-5,CASSFGSNQPQHF,TGTGCCAGCAGTTTCGGTAGCAATCAGCCCCAGCATTTT
TRBV12-3/TRBV12-4,-,many,TRBJ1-1,CASSLGGGTEAFF,TGTGCCAGCAGCTTGGGTGGTGGCACTGAAGCTTTCTTT
TRBV10-3,-,-,TRBJ2-3,CAISEIRDTQYF,TGTGCCATCAGTGAGATCAGAGATACGCAGTATTTT
TRBV4-1,-,few,TRBJ2-7,CASSQDWYGKSYEQYF,TGCGCCAGCAGCCAAGATTGGTATGGCAAGTCCTACGAGCAGTACTTC
TRBV11-2,-,few,TRBJ1-5,CAQIGQPQHF,TGTGCCCAGATCGGTCAGCCCCAGCATTTT
TRBV12-3/TRBV12-4,TRBD1,many,TRBJ2-1,CASSLLQGAYNEQFF,TGTGCCAGCAGTTTACTGCAGGGGGCCTACAATGAGCAGTTCTTC
TRBV7-9,TRBD2,-,TRBJ2-7,CASTLTGGRSYEQYF,TGTGCCAGCACCCTAACTGGCGGGAGGTCCTACGAGCAGTACTTC
TRBV20-1,-,many,TRBJ2-5,CSAFTGEYQETQYF,TGCAGTGCTTTTACCGGGGAGTATCAAGAGACCCAGTACTTC
TRBV18,-,many,TRBJ1-1,CASSPPGAGYTEAFF,TGTGCCAGCTCACCACCAGGGGCGGGATACACTGAAGCTTTCTTT
TRBV7-2,-,many,TRBJ1-1,CASSLGASRAFF,TGTGCCAGCAGCTTAGGGGCATCGCGGGCTTTCTTT
TRBV6-2/TRBV6-3,-,many,TRBJ2-7,CASSYSLDKRYF,TGTGCCAGCAGTTACTCCCTGGATAAACGCTACTTC
TRBV24-1,-,many,TRBJ2-2,CATSDLASEGRGELFF,TGTGCCACCAGTGATTTGGCTAGCGAAGGGCGCGGGGAGCTGTTTTTT
TRBV2,-,many,TRBJ2-5,CASSEVVGVRETQYF,TGTGCCAGCAGTGAAGTGGTAGGGGTGAGGGAGACCCAGTACTTC
TRBV12-3/TRBV12-4,TRBD2,many,TRBJ2-3,CASSFGTSGSYTQYF,TGTGCCAGCAGTTTCGGGACTAGCGGGAGTTATACGCAGTATTTT
TRBV25-1,-,few,TRBJ1-1,CASGWDEYPEAFF,TGTGCCAGCGGCTGGGACGAGTACCCTGAAGCTTTCTTT
TRBV7-3,TRBD2,many,TRBJ2-3,CASSWAGGPSDTQYF,TGTGCCAGCAGCTGGGCGGGAGGGCCATCGGATACGCAGTATTTT
TRBV5-5,-,few,TRBJ2-4,CASSLGVQNIQYF,TGTGCCAGCAGCTTGGGGGTTCAAAACATTCAGTACTTC
TRBV10-3,-,few,TRBJ1-2,CAIRRETIGYGYTF,TGTGCCATCAGACGCGAAACGATTGGGTATGGCTACACCTTC
TRBV6-5,-,many,TRBJ1-6,CASSSSLIQAPNSPLHF,TGTGCCAGCAGTTCCTCCCTGATACAGGCCCCTAATTCACCCCTCCACTTT
TRBV7-2,-,many,TRBJ2-5,CASANSVQETQYF,TGTGCCAGCGCAAACAGTGTCCAAGAGACCCAGTACTTC
TRBV2,-,many,TRBJ2-3,CASSRSGQGDWDTQYF,TGTGCCAGCAGTAGGTCCGGGCAGGGAGATTGGGATACGCAGTATTTT
TRBV15,-,many,TRBJ1-1,CATSRDILNTEAFF,TGTGCCACCAGCAGAGATATCCTGAACACTGAAGCTTTCTTT
TRBV27,TRBD2,many,TRBJ2-7,CASSPPPGREAYEQYF,TGTGCCAGCAGTCCACCCCCAGGGCGGGAGGCCTACGAGCAGTACTTC
TRBV20-1,-,many,TRBJ1-1,CSAREGGGTEAFF,TGCAGTGCCAGAGAAGGGGGGGGCACTGAAGCTTTCTTT
TRBV7-9,TRBD2,many,TRBJ2-3,CASSFSGLASTDTQYF,TGTGCCAGCAGCTTTTCGGGACTAGCCTCCACAGATACGCAGTATTTT
TRBV7-2,TRBD1,many,TRBJ2-7,CASSLVGTGGGYEQYF,TGTGCCAGCAGCTTAGTCGGGACAGGGGGAGGGTACGAGCAGTACTTC
TRBV27,-,many,TRBJ2-5,CASRDIAAGKETQYF,TGTGCCAGCAGGGACATAGCGGCGGGTAAAGAGACCCAGTACTTC
TRBV15,-,many,TRBJ2-5,CATSKDIQETQYF,TGTGCCACCAGCAAAGACATCCAAGAGACCCAGTACTTC
TRBV20-1,TRBD1,many,TRBJ2-1,CSASGTGDYNEQFF,TGCAGTGCTTCCGGGACAGGGGATTACAATGAGCAGTTCTTC
TRBV27,-,many,TRBJ1-1,CASSLIWRMNTEAFF,TGTGCCAGCAGTTTAATTTGGCGAATGAACACTGAAGCTTTCTTT
TRBV12-3/TRBV12-4,-,many,TRBJ1-5,CASSSLTSRGQPQHF,TGTGCCAGCAGTTCTTTGACAAGCCGGGGTCAGCCCCAGCATTTT
TRBV28,TRBD1,-,TRBJ2-1,CASSIQGQGRYNEQFF,TGTGCCAGCAGTATACAGGGACAGGGTAGATACAATGAGCAGTTCTTC
TRBV2,-,-,TRBJ1-6,CASRGTSTNSPLHF,TGTGCCAGCAGAGGGACAAGCACGAATTCACCCCTCCACTTT
TRBV24-1,-,-,TRBJ2-3,CATSDLGRGSFSTDTQYF,TGTGCCACCAGTGATTTGGGAAGGGGGAGCTTTAGCACAGATACGCAGTATTTT
TRBV6-2/TRBV6-3,-,many,TRBJ1-4,CASSGQGSEKLFF,TGTGCCAGCAGCGGGCAGGGGAGTGAAAAACTGTTTTTT
TRBV7-7,-,many,TRBJ2-5,CASSLDGEETQYF,TGTGCCAGCAGCTTAGACGGGGAAGAGACCCAGTACTTC
TRBV5-1,-,many,TRBJ2-1,CASSLSYTRTYNEQFF,TGCGCCAGCAGCTTATCTTACACCCGCACCTACAATGAGCAGTTCTTC
TRBV7-2,TRBD2,many,TRBJ2-5,CASSLTSASGRETQYF,TGTGCCAGCAGCCTCACATCGGCTAGCGGGCGGGAGACCCAGTACTTC
TRBV29-1,-,many,TRBJ2-2,CSVEGGEGKGPGELFF,TGCAGCGTTGAAGGGGGCGAAGGGAAGGGGCCCGGGGAGCTGTTTTTT
TRBV11-2,TRBD2,many,TRBJ2-1,CASDFGRASYNEQFF,TGTGCCAGCGATTTCGGGAGGGCCTCCTACAATGAGCAGTTCTTC
TRBV10-3,-,many,TRBJ1-3,CAIAGTGSSGNTIYF,TGTGCCATCGCCGGGACGGGTAGCTCTGGAAACACCATATATTTT
TRBV7-9,-,-,TRBJ2-2,CASSPSSVAGELFF,TGTGCCAGCAGCCCTTCATCCGTTGCCGGGGAGCTGTTTTTT
TRBV7-3,-,few,TRBJ1-2,CASSLSGGPEMGYTF,TGTGCCAGCAGCCTCTCCGGTGGGCCCGAGATGGGCTACACCTTC
TRBV2,-,many,TRBJ2-5,CASNGGTQETQYF,TGTGCCAGCAACGGGGGAACGCAAGAGACCCAGTACTTC
TRBV18,TRBD1,-,TRBJ1-1,CASSWDREDTEAFF,TGTGCCAGCTCATGGGACAGGGAAGACACTGAAGCTTTCTTT